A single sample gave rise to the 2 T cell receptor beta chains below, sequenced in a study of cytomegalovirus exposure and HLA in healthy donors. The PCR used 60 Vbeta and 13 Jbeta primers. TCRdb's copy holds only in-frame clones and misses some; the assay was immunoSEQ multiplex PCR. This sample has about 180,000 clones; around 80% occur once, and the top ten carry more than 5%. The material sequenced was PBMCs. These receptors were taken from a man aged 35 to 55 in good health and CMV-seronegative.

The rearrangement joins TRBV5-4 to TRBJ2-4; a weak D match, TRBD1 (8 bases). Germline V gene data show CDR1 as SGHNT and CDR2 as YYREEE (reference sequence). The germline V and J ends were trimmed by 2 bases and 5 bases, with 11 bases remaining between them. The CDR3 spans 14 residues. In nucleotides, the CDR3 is TGTGCCAGCAGCTTTACAGGGGGGGAAAACATTCAGTACTTC. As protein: CASSFTGGENIQYF.

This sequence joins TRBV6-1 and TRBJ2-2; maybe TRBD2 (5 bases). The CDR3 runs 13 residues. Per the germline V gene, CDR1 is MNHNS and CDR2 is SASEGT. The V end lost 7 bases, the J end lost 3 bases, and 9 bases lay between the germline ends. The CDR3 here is CASIRLYTGELFF. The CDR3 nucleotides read TGTGCCAGCATCAGACTATACACCGGGGAGCTGTTTTTT.